This T cell receptor (beta chain) came from a study of cytomegalovirus exposure and HLA in healthy donors. As for this clone: Its antigen is not known.

Study-level points and caveats: According to an earlier analysis, most TCR beta V segments yielded productive rearrangements about 90% or about 30% of the time.

PCR primers comprised 60 Vbeta and 13 Jbeta primers. Here immunoSEQ multiplex PCR was the method, and the copy in TCRdb shows in-frame clones only, minus some. The table has over 150,000 clones, roughly four fifths seen once. Germline-derived CDR1 and CDR2 are SEHNR and FQNEAQ (reference sequence). V shed 5 bases and J shed 6 bases, with 10 bases lying between them. This CDR3 is 13 amino acids long. The sequence was obtained from a male donor in good health and CMV-seropositive. The chain uses TRBV7-9 and TRBJ2-2; no firm D call. The sample was PBMCs. The CDR3 sequence is CASSPSLPGELFF. CDR3 sequence (DNA): TGTGCCAGCAGCCCATCCCTACCCGGGGAGCTGTTTTTT.